The 23 T cell receptor beta chains below were found in one sample sequenced in a study of identical twins. TCRdb fed the 5' RACE reads into MiXCR, producing one record per CDR3 protein. The sample lists about 1.7 million distinct CDR3 sequences; about 30% were seen once. Sequenced material: cord blood. These receptors were taken from a newborn girl in good health.

This clonotype has more than one count but fewer than ten. V gene TRBV12-3 or TRBV12-4 combines with J gene TRBJ1-2; 9 positions agree with TRBD1. This CDR3 has 16 residues. Losses at the gene ends were 4 bases for V and 7 bases for J; bases not matched to a gene: 13. CDR3 bases: TGTGCCAGCAGTTCGTTTACCGGGACAGGGAGAGGTGGCTACACCTTC. Translating it yields CASSSFTGTGRGGYTF.

Points on this clonotype: One end of the junction is discordant with germline, which a read error may explain. The chain employs TRBV5-1 and TRBJ2-5; D might be TRBD2 (6 bases). Germline V lookup: CDR1 SGHRS, CDR2 YFSETQ. This CDR3 contains 15 residues. The CDR3 nucleotides read TGCGCCAACAGCTTTACAGCGGGCTTGGACGAGACCCAGTACTTC. It codes for CANSFTAGLDETQYF.

V usage is TRBV20-1 and J usage is TRBJ1-1; 9 nucleotides agree with TRBD1. This CDR3 comprises 15 residues. The germline V gene encodes CDR1 DFQATT and CDR2 SNEGSKA (reference sequence). The V segment lost 0 bases and the J segment 0 bases; nucleotides outside the gene matches: 2. The CDR3, as DNA: TGCAGTGCTAGAGAGACAGGGGGTTTGAACACTGAAGCTTTCTTT. Translating gives CSARETGGLNTEAFF.

This clonotype was counted only a few times. This chain links TRBV5-1 with TRBJ2-7, with no clear D. The CDR3 loop spans 14 amino acids. Germline CDR1 SGHRS, CDR2 YFSETQ. Between the trimmed V and J ends, which lost 2 bases and 4 bases, there was a span of 13 bases. The CDR3 here is CASSLLGHMYEQYF. DNA for the CDR3: TGCGCCAGCAGCTTATTAGGGCATATGTACGAGCAGTACTTC.

A few counts support this clonotype. The chain carries TRBV5-1 and TRBJ2-3, with D maybe TRBD1 (5 bases). The germline V and J ends were trimmed by 3 bases and 3 bases, with 14 bases remaining between them. The CDR3 is made up of 15 amino acids. Germline assignment: CDR1 SGHRS and CDR2 YFSETQ. The CDR3 here is CASSYTGRGTDTQYF. CDR3 nucleotides: TGCGCCAGCAGCTATACAGGAAGGGGTACAGATACGCAGTATTTT.

This clonotype was observed once. This rearrangement joins TRBV28 to TRBJ2-1, with D maybe TRBD2 (5 bases). The DNA matches TRBJ2-7 better at its end, which makes the J call doubtful. CDR3 length equals 15 residues. Germline CDR1 is MDHEN and CDR2 is SYDVKM. CDR3: CASSLPKGAYNEQYF. Here the CDR3 DNA reads TGTGCCAGCAGTTTGCCCAAGGGAGCATACAATGAGCAGTACTTC.

The CDR3 sequence is CASSFWAGLADQSSYNEQFF. Written as DNA, the CDR3 is TGTGCCAGCAGTTTCTGGGCGGGACTAGCGGACCAAAGCTCCTACAATGAGCAGTTCTTC. V is TRBV28 and J is TRBJ2-1; 11 bases match TRBD2. The CDR3 is made up of 20 amino acids. Looked up from germline, CDR1 is MDHEN and CDR2 is SYDVKM. Trimming at V came to 3 bases and at J to 0 bases, leaving 13 bases not matched to a gene.

This clonotype has only a few counts. This sequence joins TRBV28 and TRBJ2-3, with no clear D. CDR3 length: 13 amino acids. V was clipped by 6 bases and J by 6 bases, with 13 bases between them. Germline loops: CDR1 MDHEN, CDR2 SYDVKM. CDR3 region: CASSLVDYDTQYF. CDR3 bases: TGTGCCAGCAGCCTGGTGGATTACGATACGCAGTATTTT.

This clonotype appeared a few times. Germline and junction disagree at one end, which may indicate a read error. J is TRBJ2-4 and V is TRBV3-1; possibly TRBD2 for D (6 bases). The length of the CDR3 is 14 residues. Per germline, CDR1 LGHDT and CDR2 YNNKEL (reference sequence). The CDR3 DNA follows: TGTGCCAGCAACCAAGATGGGAAGGCCCGGGGGCAGTACTTC. Amino acids: CASNQDGKARGQYF.

The CDR3 sequence: CASSALFTGDTGELFF. Written as DNA, the CDR3 is TGTGCCAGCAGTGCGCTCTTTACAGGGGACACCGGGGAGCTGTTTTTT. The rearrangement joins TRBV6-4 to TRBJ2-2; 7 bases line up with TRBD1. Trimming took 4 bases from V and 3 from J; bases not matched to a gene: 8. Germline V gives CDR1 MRHNA, CDR2 SNTAGT. The CDR3 is 16 residues long.

Turning to this clonotype: This may come from a read error, since a much larger clone is one base off. V usage is TRBV6-5 and J usage is TRBJ2-5; no firm D call. CDR1 is MNHEY, CDR2 SVGAGI, per germline. This CDR3 comprises 13 residues. The chain's CDR3 is CASSDSVQETQYF. CDR3 nucleotides: TGTGCCAGCAGTGACTCGGTTCAAGAGACCCAGTACTTC.

The V gene is TRBV7-2, the J gene TRBJ2-3; a possible D gene is TRBD2 (6 bases). This CDR3 comprises 13 residues. The V gene's germline CDR1 is SGHTA and CDR2 FQGNSA. The V end lost 3 bases, the J end lost 7 bases, and 11 bases lay between the germline ends. In DNA form, the CDR3 reads TGTGCCAGCAGCTTTGCGGGGCTAAATACGCAGTATTTT. Amino acids: CASSFAGLNTQYF.

The sample holds one count of this clonotype. This chain uses TRBV6-5 with TRBJ1-3; D may be TRBD1 (5 bases). This CDR3 region has 16 residues. The V gene's germline CDR1 is MNHEY and CDR2 SVGAGI. Trimming shortened V by 4 bases and J by 0 bases, and 13 bases separated the two germline ends. CDR3 sequence: CASSLGLPSSGNTIYF. The CDR3 nucleotides read TGTGCCAGCAGTTTGGGACTTCCTAGCTCTGGAAACACCATATATTTT.

V gene TRBV30 combines with J gene TRBJ2-3, with 8 bases fitting TRBD2. The CDR3 consists of 14 residues. V lost 3 bases to trimming and J lost 2 bases; unmatched junction nucleotides: 4. The germline V gene encodes CDR1 GTSNPN and CDR2 SVGIG (reference sequence). The CDR3 nucleotides read TGTGCCTGGAGGTGGCGGGGGGCCACAGATACGCAGTATTTT. Its translation is CAWRWRGATDTQYF.

This clonotype was found a few times. The chain employs TRBV25-1 and TRBJ1-5; D unresolved. Germline values: CDR1 MGHDK, CDR2 SYGVNS. This CDR3 contains 15 residues. Trimming took 2 bases from V and 0 from J, leaving 8 bases between them. Here the CDR3 DNA reads TGTGCCAGCAGTGAAAGAGCGGATAGCAATCAGCCCCAGCATTTT. The encoded protein is CASSERADSNQPQHF.

This clonotype was detected only a few times. The rearrangement joins TRBV24-1 to TRBJ1-2; D not resolved. The CDR3 extends over 14 amino acids. Between the trimmed V and J ends, which lost 2 bases and 0 bases, there was a span of 6 bases. Looked up from germline, CDR1 is KGHDR and CDR2 is SFDVKD. The chain's CDR3 is CATSDSAANYGYTF. For the CDR3, the DNA is TGTGCCACCAGTGATTCGGCAGCTAACTATGGCTACACCTTC.

This clonotype turned up a few times. V and J are TRBV20-1 and TRBJ2-7; tentatively, D is TRBD2 (5 bases). V lost 1 base and J lost 9, with 10 bases in between. This CDR3 spans 11 amino acids. CDR1 is DFQATT, CDR2 SNEGSKA, per germline (reference sequence). Here the CDR3 DNA reads TGCAGTGCTAGAGGGGAGTTGTGGCAGTACTTC. This sequence encodes CSARGELWQYF.

A few counts support this clonotype. The chain uses TRBV20-1 and TRBJ2-3; D may be TRBD2 (5 bases). This CDR3 is 14 amino acids long. The ends were cut back, 0 bases at V and 0 bases at J, with 7 bases in the middle. Germline CDR1 reads DFQATT; CDR2 reads SNEGSKA (reference sequence). Here the CDR3 DNA reads TGCAGTGCTAGAGATACTAGGAGCACAGATACGCAGTATTTT. It codes for CSARDTRSTDTQYF.

This rearrangement joins TRBV28 to TRBJ2-7; D remains unclear. Germline values: CDR1 MDHEN, CDR2 SYDVKM. The germline V and J ends were trimmed by 5 bases and 4 bases, with 9 bases remaining between them. The CDR3 extends over 12 amino acids. The CDR3 DNA reads TGTGCCAGCAGTCCCCAAGAGTACGAGCAGTACTTC. This translates into CASSPQEYEQYF. The entire variable domain, with the rest obtained from reference TRBV28 and TRBJ2-7, is as follows: DVKVTQSSRYLVKRTGEKVFLECVQDMDHENMFWYRQDPGLGLRLIYFSYDVKMKEKGDIPEGYSVSREKKERFSLILESASTNQTSMYLCASSPQEYEQYFGPGTRLTVT.

V usage is TRBV18 and J usage is TRBJ1-1; a weak D match, TRBD1 (5 bases). The CDR3 sequence is 12 residues long. Trimming cost V 2 bases and J 10 bases, with 11 bases left between them. Germline loops: CDR1 KGHSH, CDR2 LQKENI. The CDR3 region is CASSPAGGGAFF. CDR3 bases: TGTGCCAGCTCACCAGCCGGGGGGGGAGCTTTCTTT.

This clonotype came up a few times. The chain couples TRBV13 to TRBJ2-1; perhaps TRBD2 as D (6 bases). From germline, CDR1 is PRHDT and CDR2 FYEKMQ (reference sequence). V shed 1 base and J shed 3 bases, with 10 bases lying between them. This CDR3 is built from 15 residues. The CDR3, as DNA: TGTGCCAGCAGCTTAGCGGGAGCCCACTACAATGAGCAGTTCTTC. Translating it yields CASSLAGAHYNEQFF.

The chain is built from TRBV5-1 and TRBJ1-3, with 8 bases identical to TRBD1. The CDR3 covers 15 residues. V shed 0 bases and J 6 bases; nucleotides not matched to a gene: 5. Germline V CDR1 and CDR2: SGHRS, YFSETQ. The chain's CDR3 is CASSLVPGQENTIYF. The CDR3 DNA follows: TGCGCCAGCAGCTTGGTCCCGGGACAGGAAAACACCATATATTTT.

The rearrangement joins TRBV20-1 to TRBJ1-1; tentative D call: TRBD1 (5 bases). Germline V lookup: CDR1 DFQATT, CDR2 SNEGSKA (reference sequence). The CDR3 runs to 11 residues. Trimming removed 4 bases from V and 6 bases from J, with 9 bases in between. The CDR3 region has the DNA TGCAGTGCTACGGACACCCCTGAAGCTTTCTTT. Residues: CSATDTPEAFF.